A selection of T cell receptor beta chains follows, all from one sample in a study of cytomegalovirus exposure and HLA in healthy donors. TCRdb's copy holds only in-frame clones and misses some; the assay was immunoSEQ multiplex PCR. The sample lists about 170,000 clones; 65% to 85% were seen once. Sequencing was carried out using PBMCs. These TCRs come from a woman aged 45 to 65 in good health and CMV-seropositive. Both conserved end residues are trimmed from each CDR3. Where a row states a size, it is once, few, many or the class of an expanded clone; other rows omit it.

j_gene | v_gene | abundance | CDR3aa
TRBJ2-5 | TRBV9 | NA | ASSVASGGLETQY
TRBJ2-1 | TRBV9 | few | ASSAPSGGRYEQF
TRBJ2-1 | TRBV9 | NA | ASSVATGSYNEQF
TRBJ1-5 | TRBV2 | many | ASTGGQRGQPQH
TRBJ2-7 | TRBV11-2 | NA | ASSPGQGEQY
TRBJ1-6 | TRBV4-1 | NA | ASSQDRGENSPLH
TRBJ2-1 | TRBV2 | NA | ASKKNAGNEQF
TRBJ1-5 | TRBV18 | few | ASSPGVNQPQH
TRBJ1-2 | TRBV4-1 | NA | ASSQGQGYGYT
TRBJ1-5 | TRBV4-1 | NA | ASRLNTGGGNQPQH
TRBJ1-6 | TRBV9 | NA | ASSATRGGGVYNSPLH
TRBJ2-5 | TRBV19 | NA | ASSGLEYQETQY
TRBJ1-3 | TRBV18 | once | ASSPRSDTGNTIY
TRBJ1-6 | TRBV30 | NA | AWSVLGGYNSPLH
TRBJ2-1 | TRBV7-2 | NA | ASSRQAGRGNEQF
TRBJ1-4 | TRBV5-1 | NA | ASSLGTDNSEKLF
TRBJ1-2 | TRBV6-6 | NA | ASNPALNRELGYT
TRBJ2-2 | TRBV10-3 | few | AISEQRGGRPDTGELF
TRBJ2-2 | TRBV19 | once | ASSILGHLTGELF
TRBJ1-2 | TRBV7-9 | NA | ASSENFDRGPNYGYT
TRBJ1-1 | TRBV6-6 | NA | ASSRLTVEAF
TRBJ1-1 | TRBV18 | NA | ASSPLSGGPNTEAF
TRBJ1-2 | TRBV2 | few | ASPPPGTGEASYGYT
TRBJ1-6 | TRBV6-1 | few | ASSEQGGSPLH
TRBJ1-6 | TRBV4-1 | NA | ASSQPKNGRNSPLH
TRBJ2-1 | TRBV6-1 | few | ASSAYGTSGGYNEQF
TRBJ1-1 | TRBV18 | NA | ASSLGQAPMNTEAF
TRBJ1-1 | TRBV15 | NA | ATSRDSGNTEAF
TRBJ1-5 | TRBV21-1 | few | ASQLKYSGTGATQPQH
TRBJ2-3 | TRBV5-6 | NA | ASSQGLAGTGDTQY
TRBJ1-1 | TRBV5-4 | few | ASSLGLVDTEAF
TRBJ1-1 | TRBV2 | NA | ASSSGTGTMNTEAF
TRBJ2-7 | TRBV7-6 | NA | ASSLDPGTPLEQY
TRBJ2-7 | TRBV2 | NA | ASSERTRQGSEQY
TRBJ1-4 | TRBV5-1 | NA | ASSFQGSEKLF
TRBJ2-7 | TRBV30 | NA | AWSQGPYEQY
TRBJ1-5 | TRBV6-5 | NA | ASSRDRGLQPQH
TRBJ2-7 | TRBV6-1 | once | ASSQRTGLGYEQY
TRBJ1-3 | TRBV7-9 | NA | ASSSPLPGSRSNTIY
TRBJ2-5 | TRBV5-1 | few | ASSLGAGREETQY
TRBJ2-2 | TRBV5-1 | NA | ASSAIDRGTGELF
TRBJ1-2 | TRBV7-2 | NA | ASSYDTTEYGYT
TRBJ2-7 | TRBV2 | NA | ARGTGSYEQY
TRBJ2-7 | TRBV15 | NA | ATSRPQDTYEQY
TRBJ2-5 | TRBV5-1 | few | ASTGEGVWETQY
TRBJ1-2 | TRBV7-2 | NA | ASSLWPNTPYGYT
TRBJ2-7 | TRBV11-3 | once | ASSLGVTYERY
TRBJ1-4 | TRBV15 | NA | ATSRGHSNEKLF
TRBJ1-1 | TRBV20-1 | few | SAVGYTEAF
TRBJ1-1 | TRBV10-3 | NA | AISESTKNREVGTEAF
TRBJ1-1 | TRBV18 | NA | ASKRGGVEAF
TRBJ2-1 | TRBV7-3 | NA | ASSLIAGGNNEQF
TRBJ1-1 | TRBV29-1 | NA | SVNRGQGTEAF
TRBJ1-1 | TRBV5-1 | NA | ASSLEGGDTEAF
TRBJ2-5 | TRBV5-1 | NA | ASSLVRVQETQY
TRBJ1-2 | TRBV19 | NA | ASRAPGQGDLRGYT
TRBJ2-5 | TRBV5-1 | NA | ASTLGASGGMYQETQY
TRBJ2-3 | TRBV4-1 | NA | ASSQVIGRETDTQY
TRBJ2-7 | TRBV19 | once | ASSNRQSYEQY